The 27 T cell receptor beta chains below were found in one sample sequenced in a study of OX40 agonist ivuxolimab in advanced cancers. Assay: immunoSEQ multiplex PCR; the TCRdb copy retains only in-frame clones and omits some. The top ten hold around 12% of the sample, which has 60,000 or so clones, roughly nine tenths seen once. The sample here was CD4+ or CD8+ T cells sorted from blood, taken in a trial of the OX40 agonist ivuxolimab. These receptors were taken from an adult with an advanced solid tumor such as melanoma, head and neck, liver or kidney cancer.

CDR3 sequence reads: CASSQHSGPSYEQYF. The CDR3 bases are TGTGCCAGCAGCCAACATAGCGGGCCCTCCTACGAGCAGTACTTC. The genes are TRBV4-2 and TRBJ2-7; 7 bases are shared with TRBD2. The CDR3 covers 15 residues. Germline V lookup: CDR1 LGHNA, CDR2 YNFKEQ. J lost 0 bases, V lost 2 bases, and 4 bases had no gene match.

The V call is TRBV5-1, the J call TRBJ2-1; perhaps TRBD2 as D (5 bases). Trimming took off 4 bases at V and 12 bases at J, with 20 bases between the two ends. CDR3 size: 14 residues. Per germline, CDR1 SGHRS and CDR2 YFSETQ. CDR3 DNA: TGCGCCAGCAGCCAGGCGCGGGTATTGGACGGGCAGTTCTTC. It encodes CASSQARVLDGQFF.

J is TRBJ2-1 and V is TRBV9, with a weak D call TRBD2 (6 bases). Germline assignment: CDR1 SGDLS and CDR2 YYNGEE. The CDR3 has 15 residues. V lost 3 bases to trimming and J lost 4 bases, with 14 bases between them. CDR3 region: CASSAEPGLYNEQFF. The CDR3 nucleotides read TGTGCCAGCAGCGCCGAACCGGGACTTTACAATGAGCAGTTCTTC.

The V and J genes are TRBV5-1 and TRBJ2-1, with D perhaps TRBD1 (6 bases). The CDR3 extends over 17 amino acids. Germline V lookup: CDR1 SGHRS, CDR2 YFSETQ. V was trimmed by 0 bases and J by 1 base, leaving 14 bases between them. This CDR3 is CASSLARTDLSYNEQFF. The CDR3 DNA sequence: TGCGCCAGCAGCTTGGCCCGGACAGATCTTTCCTACAATGAGCAGTTCTTC.

For this clone: This sample includes further DNA sequences coding for the same CDR3. The chain is built from TRBV7-3 and TRBJ2-7, with 7 bases fitting TRBD2. CDR1 and CDR2 (germline): SGHTA, FQGTGA. V was clipped by 2 bases and J by 3 bases; unmatched bases: 4. This CDR3 is 14 amino acids long. The DNA of the CDR3 is TGTGCCAGCAGCTTAGGGGCGGGAGACTACGAGCAGTACTTC. It specifies CASSLGAGDYEQYF.

This clone appeared once. The rearrangement uses TRBV9 and TRBJ2-2; the D gene is possibly TRBD1 (5 bases). Per the germline V gene, CDR1 is SGDLS and CDR2 is YYNGEE. V dropped 0 bases and J dropped 7 bases, with 10 bases sitting between them. The CDR3 totals 14 residues. CDR3 in DNA: TGTGCCAGCAGCGTAGATTGGGGCGGCGGGGAGCTGTTTTTT. Protein sequence: CASSVDWGGGELFF.

V and J are TRBV5-1 and TRBJ1-6; 10 bases are shared with TRBD1. This CDR3 has 16 amino acids. Per the germline V gene, CDR1 is SGHRS and CDR2 is YFSETQ. V was clipped by 1 base and J by 5 bases; unmatched bases: 3. Written as DNA, the CDR3 is TGCGCCAGCAGCTTGCGGGGGACAGGGGATAATTCACCCCTCCACTTT. Protein: CASSLRGTGDNSPLHF. Drawing the rest from reference TRBV5-1 and TRBJ1-6, the complete variable domain is KAGVTQTPRYLIKTRGQQVTLSCSPISGHRSVSWYQQTPGQGLQFLFEYFSETQRNKGNFPGRFSGRQFSNSRSEMNVSTLELGDSALYLCASSLRGTGDNSPLHFGNGTRLTVT.

The DNA for the CDR3 is TGTGCCAGCAGTGGGGTACTAGCGGACATAAGGGCCGGGGAGCTGTTTTTT. Translation: CASSGVLADIRAGELFF. The chain is built from TRBV2 and TRBJ2-2; TRBD2 matches 8 bases. Trimming took 4 bases from V and 6 from J; bases not matched to a gene: 13. The CDR3 has 17 residues. Germline CDR1 is SNHLY and CDR2 is FYNNEI.

The chain employs TRBV6-6 and TRBJ2-7, with TRBD1 as a possible D gene (6 bases). CDR1 is MNHNY, CDR2 SVGAGI, per germline (reference sequence). The CDR3 spans 13 residues. V shed 5 bases and J shed 0 bases, with 8 bases lying between them. In DNA form, the CDR3 reads TGTGCCAGCAGTCCGGACAGCTCCTACGAGCAGTACTTC. It codes for CASSPDSSYEQYF.

This rearrangement joins TRBV19 to TRBJ1-2; maybe TRBD1 (6 bases). The CDR3 has 12 residues. V shed 5 bases and J shed 5 bases, with 9 bases lying between them. CDR1 is LNHDA and CDR2 is SQIVND in the germline V gene (reference sequence). The CDR3: CASSVQGYGYTF. The DNA of the CDR3 is TGTGCCAGTAGTGTACAGGGATATGGCTACACCTTC. Looking up the rest from reference TRBV19 and TRBJ1-2 gives the full variable domain: DGGITQSPKYLFRKEGQNVTLSCEQNLNHDAMYWYRQDPGQGLRLIYYSQIVNDFQKGDIAEGYSVSREKKESFPLTVTSAQKNPTAFYLCASSVQGYGYTFGSGTRLTVV.

CDR3 loop: CASSLGLAQETQYF. The CDR3 DNA follows: TGTGCCAGCAGCTTAGGGCTAGCGCAAGAGACCCAGTACTTC. The chain recombines TRBV7-2 with TRBJ2-5; possibly TRBD2 for D (6 bases). The CDR3 length is 14 residues. V lost 1 base and J lost 2, with 8 bases in between. Germline CDR1 SGHTA, CDR2 FQGNSA.

The rearrangement joins TRBV18 to TRBJ2-1; the D call may be TRBD1 or TRBD2 (5 bases each). Per the germline V gene, CDR1 is KGHSH and CDR2 is LQKENI. V lost 6 bases to trimming and J lost 7 bases, with 22 bases between them. The CDR3 sequence is 16 residues long. This CDR3 reads CASSESGTRLNNEQFF. In DNA, the CDR3 is TGTGCCAGCTCGGAGTCAGGGACGCGACTTAATAATGAGCAGTTCTTC.

This rearrangement joins TRBV19 to TRBJ2-3; D may match TRBD1 or TRBD2 (5 bases each). The germline gives CDR1 LNHDA, CDR2 SQIVND (reference sequence). CDR3 size: 15 residues. V lost 4 bases to trimming and J lost 2 bases, with 13 bases between them. CDR3 loop: CASSTPGTVTDTQYF. In nucleotides, the CDR3 is TGTGCCAGTAGTACCCCCGGGACCGTCACAGATACGCAGTATTTT.

The chain carries TRBV7-9 and TRBJ2-1, with TRBD1 identical over 10 bases. This CDR3 has 13 residues. V was clipped by 5 bases and J by 7 bases; unmatched bases: 2. From germline, CDR1 is SEHNR and CDR2 FQNEAQ (reference sequence). The CDR3 coding sequence is TGTGCCAGCAGCCGGACAGGGGGGAATGAGCAGTTCTTC. Encoded protein: CASSRTGGNEQFF.

The chain uses TRBV2 and TRBJ2-7; D might be TRBD1 (6 bases). Trimming took off 7 bases at V and 4 bases at J, with 20 bases between the two ends. The CDR3 totals 15 residues. CDR1 is SNHLY and CDR2 is FYNNEI in the germline V gene. CDR3 in amino acids: CASKDQGKLGYEQYF. In DNA, the CDR3 is TGTGCCAGCAAGGATCAGGGGAAGTTGGGGTACGAGCAGTACTTC. Variable domain in full (rest from reference TRBV2 and TRBJ2-7): EPEVTQTPSHQVTQMGQEVILRCVPISNHLYFYWYRQILGQKVEFLVSFYNNEISEKSEIFDDQFSVERPDGSNFTLKIRSTKLEDSAMYFCASKDQGKLGYEQYFGPGTRLTVT.

The chain recombines TRBV10-3 with TRBJ2-3; D gene uncertain. The V and J ends lost 8 bases and 5 bases respectively, with 11 bases between them. Germline-derived CDR1 and CDR2 are ENHRY and SYGVKD. There are 12 residues in the CDR3. The CDR3 DNA follows: TGTGCCATCGGGTCGTCTGAAGATACGCAGTATTTT. It is translated as CAIGSSEDTQYF.

The chain uses TRBV18 and TRBJ2-1, with D perhaps TRBD2 (6 bases). CDR1 and CDR2 (germline): KGHSH, LQKENI. Between the trimmed V and J ends, which lost 3 bases and 9 bases, there was a span of 9 bases. CDR3 length: 12 amino acids. The CDR3 is CASSPGGSEQFF. The DNA of the CDR3 is TGTGCCAGCTCACCGGGGGGTAGTGAGCAGTTCTTC.

V and J are TRBV19 and TRBJ1-1; D uncertain. The CDR3 covers 16 residues. The ends were cut back, 6 bases at V and 0 bases at J, with 17 bases in the middle. The germline gives CDR1 LNHDA, CDR2 SQIVND (reference sequence). The CDR3 loop is CASSSGSLGMNTEAFF. The CDR3, as DNA: TGTGCCAGTAGCTCCGGGAGCCTGGGGATGAACACTGAAGCTTTCTTT.

The rearrangement uses TRBV5-6 and TRBJ2-2; TRBD2 aligns across 14 bases. CDR1 SGHDT and CDR2 YYEEEE come from the germline V gene. The CDR3 consists of 17 residues. V lost 4 bases to trimming and J lost 9 bases; unmatched junction nucleotides: 11. CDR3 loop: CASSLETSGGALRELFF. In DNA, the CDR3 is TGTGCCAGCAGCCTCGAGACTAGCGGGGGGGCTCTCCGGGAGCTGTTTTTT. The whole variable domain, filled in from reference TRBV5-6 and TRBJ2-2, reads DAGVTQSPTHLIKTRGQQVTLRCSPKSGHDTVSWYQQALGQGPQFIFQYYEEEERQRGNFPDRFSGHQFPNYSSELNVNALLLGDSALYLCASSLETSGGALRELFFGEGSRLTVL.

The rearrangement links TRBV9 to TRBJ1-2; maybe TRBD1 (6 bases). The germline V gene encodes CDR1 SGDLS and CDR2 YYNGEE. This CDR3 comprises 17 residues. The V end lost 5 bases, the J end lost 5 bases, and 25 bases lay between the germline ends. CDR3 DNA: TGTGCCAGCAGTTCACCTAGGGGGGACCAAGAGGATTATGGCTACACCTTC. Its translation: CASSSPRGDQEDYGYTF.

The V gene is TRBV12-5, the J gene TRBJ1-3; D possibly corresponds to TRBD1 (6 bases). The germline V gene has CDR1 LGHNT and CDR2 FRNRAP. V was shortened by 0 bases and J by 5 bases, with 11 bases between the two germline ends. The CDR3 contains 15 residues. CDR3 in amino acids: CASGLVVGGRNTIYF. In nucleotides, the CDR3 is TGTGCTAGTGGTTTGGTAGTAGGGGGGCGAAACACCATATATTTT. The full variable domain, completed using reference TRBV12-5 and TRBJ1-3, is DARVTQTPRHKVTEMGQEVTMRCQPILGHNTVFWYRQTMMQGLELLAYFRNRAPLDDSGMPKDRFSAEMPDATLATLKIQPSEPRDSAVYFCASGLVVGGRNTIYFGEGSWLTVV.

This clone has only a few counts. The rearrangement uses TRBV5-4 and TRBJ1-1; no reliable D call. Per germline, CDR1 SGHNT and CDR2 YYREEE (reference sequence). The ends were cut back, 4 bases at V and 1 base at J, with 14 bases in the middle. This CDR3 comprises 15 residues. CDR3 nucleotides: TGTGCCAGCAGCCTACCGACGACGGGGAACACTGAAGCTTTCTTT. Its protein product is CASSLPTTGNTEAFF.

The V call is TRBV29-1, the J call TRBJ2-3, with 8 bases lining up with TRBD2. CDR1 and CDR2 (germline): SQVTM, ANQGSEA. The CDR3 is 18 residues long. V was pared by 3 bases and J by 3 bases, with 17 bases of the junction left unmatched. DNA of the CDR3: TGCAGCGTTGAGTTGCCGTCGGGAGGGCCGCTGGGGACAGATACGCAGTATTTT. It specifies CSVELPSGGPLGTDTQYF.

V is TRBV4-2 and J is TRBJ2-1, with 12 nucleotides matching TRBD2. CDR3 length equals 15 residues. With 1 base clipped from V and 8 bases from J, the junction kept 3 bases outside the gene matches. CDR1 and CDR2 (germline): LGHNA, YNFKEQ. CDR3: CASSQGGLAGYEQFF. CDR3 sequence (DNA): TGTGCCAGCAGCCAAGGTGGACTAGCGGGATATGAGCAGTTCTTC.

J is TRBJ2-1 and V is TRBV7-9; tentative D call: TRBD2 (6 bases). V was trimmed by 3 bases and J by 8 bases, leaving 20 bases between them. CDR3 length: 16 residues. CDR1 and CDR2 from the germline V gene are SEHNR and FQNEAQ (reference sequence). The CDR3 nucleotides are TGTGCCAGCAGCTTGCCGGGACTGACGCCGGGGGATGAGCAGTTCTTC. Protein: CASSLPGLTPGDEQFF.

V and J are TRBV30 and TRBJ1-1; 7 bases line up with TRBD1. The CDR3 spans 16 residues. Germline trimming cut 5 bases from V and 0 bases from J; bases unmatched to any gene: 12. Germline assignment: CDR1 GTSNPN and CDR2 SVGIG (reference sequence). This CDR3 is CAWVPRDSILNTEAFF. CDR3 DNA sequence: TGTGCCTGGGTGCCCCGGGACAGTATTCTGAACACTGAAGCTTTCTTT.

The chain is built from TRBV7-7 and TRBJ2-3; 10 bases are a match to TRBD2. Germline CDR1 and CDR2: SSHAT and FNYEAQ (reference sequence). J gave up 2 bases and V 2 bases, and 7 bases lay outside the gene matches. The length of the CDR3 is 17 residues. DNA of the CDR3: TGTGCCAGCAGCTTACTCCCTAGCGGGGGAACCACAGATACGCAGTATTTT. Translation gives CASSLLPSGGTTDTQYF.